This passage covers 22 T cell receptor beta chains from one sample sequenced in a study of T cell changes during pregnancy in multiple sclerosis. The data were produced by immunoSEQ multiplex PCR, yet TCRdb's version contains in-frame clones alone and is incomplete. In the table there are about 68,000 clones, about 90% of which are singletons. The sequenced sample was peripheral blood, obtained in the second trimester of pregnancy. The origin of the receptors is a female donor with multiple sclerosis, enrolled in a pregnancy study.

V usage is TRBV13 and J usage is TRBJ2-3; D is ambiguous. This CDR3 is 14 amino acids long. Trimming removed 3 bases from V and 2 bases from J, with 9 bases in between. The germline CDR1 and CDR2 sequences are PRHDT and FYEKMQ (reference sequence). CDR3 in amino acids: CASSLGSTTDTQYF. In DNA, the CDR3 is TGTGCCAGCAGCTTGGGCAGCACCACAGATACGCAGTATTTT.

The rearrangement links TRBV7-9 to TRBJ2-3; 10 bases line up with TRBD2. The CDR3 runs to 16 residues. The trim removed 6 bases at V and 2 bases at J, leaving 8 bases unmatched. CDR1 and CDR2 from the germline V gene are SEHNR and FQNEAQ (reference sequence). The CDR3 here is CASRYPSGGDTDTQYF. The CDR3 nucleotides are TGTGCCAGCAGGTATCCCAGCGGGGGGGACACAGATACGCAGTATTTT. Looking up the rest from reference TRBV7-9 and TRBJ2-3 gives the full variable domain: DTGVSQNPRHKITKRGQNVTFRCDPISEHNRLYWYRQTLGQGPEFLTYFQNEAQLEKSRLLSDRFSAERPKGSFSTLEIQRTEQGDSAMYLCASRYPSGGDTDTQYFGPGTRLTVL.

V is TRBV27 and J is TRBJ2-2; a weak D match, TRBD2 (6 bases). Germline-derived CDR1 and CDR2 are MNHEY and SMNVEV (reference sequence). V was clipped by 3 bases and J by 4 bases, with 6 bases between them. The CDR3 consists of 13 residues. The CDR3 DNA sequence: TGTGCCAGCAGTTTTAGCGGCACCGGGGAGCTGTTTTTT. It specifies CASSFSGTGELFF.

The chain couples TRBV4-3 to TRBJ2-1; TRBD1 matches 9 bases. Germline V gene data show CDR1 as LGHNA and CDR2 as YSLEER. The CDR3 is made up of 16 amino acids. Trimming cost V 0 bases and J 2 bases; bases outside gene matches: 2. CDR3 DNA: TGCGCCAGCAGCCAAGAGGGGACAGGGCCCTACAATGAGCAGTTCTTC. As protein: CASSQEGTGPYNEQFF.

The chain joins TRBV5-8 to TRBJ1-2; TRBD1 aligns across 7 bases. Germline V gene sequence: CDR1 SGHTS, CDR2 YDEGEE. After removal of 1 base from V and 4 bases from J, the junction contained 7 bases not matched to a gene. The CDR3 consists of 15 residues. The CDR3 sequence: CASSLPQGGSYGYTF. The CDR3 bases are TGTGCCAGCAGCTTGCCCCAGGGGGGTTCCTATGGCTACACCTTC.

The chain combines TRBV10-3 with TRBJ1-1; TRBD1 is a possible D gene (5 bases). Germline V gene sequence: CDR1 ENHRY, CDR2 SYGVKD. The CDR3 consists of 14 residues. The ends were cut back, 5 bases at V and 0 bases at J, with 10 bases in the middle. The CDR3 region has the DNA TGTGCCATCAGTCCCAGGGCCCTGAACACTGAAGCTTTCTTT. It codes for CAISPRALNTEAFF.

This rearrangement joins TRBV15 to TRBJ1-2; D unclear. The CDR3 has 13 residues. Trimming stripped 1 base from V and 6 bases from J, with 9 bases between. CDR1 and CDR2 from the germline V gene are LNHNV and YYDKDF (reference sequence). The CDR3 spells CATSRGGANGYTF. The CDR3 bases are TGTGCCACCAGCAGAGGGGGAGCGAATGGCTACACCTTC. The full variable domain, rest sourced from reference TRBV15 and TRBJ1-2, is DAMVIQNPRYQVTQFGKPVTLSCSQTLNHNVMYWYQQKSSQAPKLLFHYYDKDFNNEADTPDNFQSRRPNTSFCFLDIRSPGLGDTAMYLCATSRGGANGYTFGSGTRLTVV.

The chain is built from TRBV7-9 and TRBJ2-3, with TRBD2 matching over 12 bases. The CDR3 length is 15 residues. Germline V CDR1 and CDR2: SEHNR, FQNEAQ (reference sequence). V lost 6 bases to trimming and J lost 4 bases; unmatched junction nucleotides: 5. This chain's CDR3 is CASSRTSGAPDTQYF. The CDR3 nucleotides are TGTGCCAGCAGTCGGACTAGCGGGGCGCCAGATACGCAGTATTTT.

This chain connects TRBV4-3 to TRBJ2-3, with 7 bases fitting TRBD1. The V gene end was trimmed by 0 bases and the J gene end by 7 bases; junction bases not matched to a gene: 10. This CDR3 spans 16 amino acids. Germline CDR1 is LGHNA and CDR2 is YSLEER. The CDR3 DNA reads as TGCGCCAGCAGCCAAGATACAGGGGTTGGTCTTAATACGCAGTATTTT. Its translation: CASSQDTGVGLNTQYF.

The CDR3 loop reads CASSSSDRGPYEQYF. CDR3 in DNA: TGTGCCAGCAGCTCTTCAGACAGGGGCCCTTACGAGCAGTACTTC. This rearrangement joins TRBV5-5 to TRBJ2-7, with 8 bases that match TRBD1. With 3 bases clipped from V and 4 bases from J, the junction kept 9 bases outside the gene matches. Germline V gene sequence: CDR1 SGHKS, CDR2 YYEKEE (reference sequence). This CDR3 region has 15 residues.

The chain uses TRBV6-1 and TRBJ1-1, with TRBD1 matching 7 bases. The trim removed 3 bases at V and 7 bases at J, leaving 14 bases unmatched. There are 16 residues in the CDR3. Germline V gene lookup returns CDR1 MNHNS and CDR2 SASEGT. CDR3 sequence: CASSDSTGVVTNEAFF. For the CDR3, the DNA is TGTGCCAGCAGTGATTCTACAGGGGTCGTCACCAATGAAGCTTTCTTT.

This chain joins TRBV7-2 and TRBJ2-7, with 7 bases aligning to TRBD1. Looked up from germline, CDR1 is SGHTA and CDR2 is FQGNSA. The CDR3 loop spans 14 amino acids. With 1 base clipped from V and 5 bases from J, the junction kept 5 bases outside the gene matches. CDR3 in DNA: TGTGCCAGCAGCTTAGAGGGACAGCTCAACGAGCAGTACTTC. It codes for CASSLEGQLNEQYF.

The chain couples TRBV7-3 to TRBJ1-5, with TRBD1 matching over 8 bases. The CDR3 runs 16 residues. Trimming removed 1 base from V and 7 bases from J; junction bases left unmatched: 9. Germline CDR1 and CDR2: SGHTA and FQGTGA. The chain's CDR3 is CASSLNRGGIGQPQHF. The CDR3 DNA reads as TGTGCCAGCAGCTTAAACAGGGGGGGTATTGGGCAGCCCCAGCATTTT.

The chain joins TRBV10-3 to TRBJ1-2; 8 bases agree with TRBD1. V lost 8 bases and J lost 2; bases outside the gene matches: 16. Germline CDR1 reads ENHRY; CDR2 reads SYGVKD. CDR3 length: 17 residues. CDR3 amino acids: CAILGSRQGTQNYGYTF. In DNA form, the CDR3 reads TGTGCCATCCTAGGGAGTCGACAGGGGACTCAAAACTATGGCTACACCTTC.

V usage is TRBV6-1 and J usage is TRBJ2-7, with 7 bases aligning to TRBD2. This CDR3 contains 13 residues. The J segment lost 3 bases and the V segment lost 3 bases, leaving 2 bases of the junction unmatched. Germline V lookup: CDR1 MNHNS, CDR2 SASEGT. The CDR3, as DNA: TGTGCCAGCAGTGACGGGGGGTTCTACGAGCAGTACTTC. Translated: CASSDGGFYEQYF.

As for this clone: At one boundary the junction diverges from the germline segment, which might be a read error. CDR3 nucleotides: TGTGCCAGCAGCCCGGTGCCGGGACAGCCGTTTTCATTT. It is translated as CASSPVPGQPFSF. This chain uses TRBV7-9 with TRBJ1-1; 7 bases are a match to TRBD1. Germline lookup yields CDR1 SEHNR and CDR2 FQNEAQ (reference sequence). The CDR3 has 13 residues.

The chain has TRBV6-6 and TRBJ1-2; D is unclear. V was clipped by 4 bases and J by 6 bases, with 12 bases between them. The CDR3 contains 13 residues. Germline V gene data show CDR1 as MNHNY and CDR2 as SVGAGI (reference sequence). In nucleotides, the CDR3 is TGTGCCAGCAGTTCGCGGGGAGTTGATGGCTACACCTTC. This codes for CASSSRGVDGYTF.

The chain employs TRBV11-2 and TRBJ2-7; 9 bases align to TRBD1. In germline, CDR1 is SGHAT, CDR2 FQNNGV. The CDR3 is 16 amino acids. The J segment lost 4 bases and the V segment lost 2 bases, leaving 9 bases of the junction unmatched. The CDR3 bases are TGTGCCAGCAGCTTAAATACAGGGGGCTACCTATACGAGCAGTACTTC. The encoded protein is CASSLNTGGYLYEQYF.

The chain's CDR3 is CASSFFGGQGLSGNTIYF. The CDR3 nucleotides read TGTGCCAGCAGCTTCTTCGGTGGGCAGGGGCTCTCTGGAAACACCATATATTTT. The rearrangement joins TRBV7-3 to TRBJ1-3; the D gene is possibly TRBD1 (6 bases). Germline lookup yields CDR1 SGHTA and CDR2 FQGTGA. Trimming pared 3 bases from V and 0 bases from J, leaving 18 bases between. The CDR3 contains 18 residues.

The genes are TRBV12-5 and TRBJ1-5; 11 nucleotides agree with TRBD1. This CDR3 has 15 residues. In germline, CDR1 is LGHNT, CDR2 FRNRAP. The V and J ends lost 9 bases and 5 bases, in that order; junction bases with no gene match: 9. The CDR3 nucleotides read TGTGCTAGCTATTTCGGGACAGGGGGACATCAGCCCCAGCATTTT. As protein: CASYFGTGGHQPQHF.

The chain couples TRBV20-1 to TRBJ2-7; no clear D. CDR1 is DFQATT, CDR2 SNEGSKA, per germline (reference sequence). This CDR3 is 11 amino acids long. V lost 1 base and J lost 4, with 5 bases in between. CDR3: CSARGAYEQYF. CDR3 bases: TGCAGTGCTAGAGGGGCTTACGAGCAGTACTTC.

This chain joins TRBV11-2 and TRBJ2-7; D is undetermined. CDR3 length: 13 amino acids. Germline lookup yields CDR1 SGHAT and CDR2 FQNNGV. V was shortened by 1 base and J by 3 bases, with 7 bases between the two germline ends. The CDR3: CASSLVSGYEQYF. DNA of the CDR3: TGTGCCAGCAGCTTAGTTTCGGGCTACGAGCAGTACTTC.